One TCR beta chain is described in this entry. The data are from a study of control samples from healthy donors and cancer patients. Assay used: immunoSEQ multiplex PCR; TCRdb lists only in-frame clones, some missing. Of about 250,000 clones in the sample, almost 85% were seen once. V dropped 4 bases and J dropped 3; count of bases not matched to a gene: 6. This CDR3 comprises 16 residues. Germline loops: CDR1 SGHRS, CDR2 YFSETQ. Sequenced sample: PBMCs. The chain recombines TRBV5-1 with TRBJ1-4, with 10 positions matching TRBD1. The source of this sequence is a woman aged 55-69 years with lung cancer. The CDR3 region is CASSPTGGMANEKLFF. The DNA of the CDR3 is TGCGCCAGCAGCCCGACAGGGGGCATGGCTAATGAAAAACTGTTTTTT. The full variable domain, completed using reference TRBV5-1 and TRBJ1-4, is KAGVTQTPRYLIKTRGQQVTLSCSPISGHRSVSWYQQTPGQGLQFLFEYFSETQRNKGNFPGRFSGRQFSNSRSEMNVSTLELGDSALYLCASSPTGGMANEKLFFGSGTQLSVL.